These T cell receptor beta chains were read from a single sample in a study of OX40 agonist ivuxolimab in advanced cancers. TCRdb's table, derived via immunoSEQ multiplex PCR, lists solely in-frame clones and lacks some. The sample yields 70,000 to 80,000 clones, about 81% seen once. This sample comprised CD4+ or CD8+ T cells sorted from blood, obtained in a trial of the OX40 agonist ivuxolimab. The receptors were gathered from an adult with an advanced solid tumor such as melanoma, head and neck, liver or kidney cancer. The CDR3 runs from the conserved cysteine through the conserved F or W. D genes are given only for firm matches. Clone size is shown for a subset of rows, as once, few, many or a class of expanded clone.

cdr3_length,v_call,j_call,clone_size,d_call,cdr3_aa,cdr3_nt
13,TRBV6-1,TRBJ1-2,NA,NA,CASTKATNYGYTF,TGTGCCAGCACCAAAGCAACTAACTATGGCTACACCTTC
16,TRBV9,TRBJ1-2,NA,TRBD1,CASSYLPGQGNYGYTF,TGTGCCAGCAGCTACCTTCCGGGACAGGGGAACTATGGCTACACCTTC
14,TRBV10-3,TRBJ2-1,NA,NA,CAISRGKQGDEQFF,TGTGCCATCAGTAGAGGGAAACAAGGCGATGAGCAGTTCTTC
12,TRBV7-9,TRBJ1-4,NA,NA,CASSYGNEKLFF,TGTGCCAGCAGCTACGGTAACGAAAAACTGTTTTTT
13,TRBV11-3,TRBJ2-2,NA,NA,CASSQTETGELFF,TGTGCCAGCAGCCAGACAGAAACCGGGGAGCTGTTTTTT
15,TRBV4-2,TRBJ2-7,NA,TRBD1,CASSQSGTGGLEQYF,TGTGCCAGCAGCCAATCCGGGACAGGGGGGCTCGAGCAGTACTTC
15,TRBV7-2,TRBJ2-7,NA,NA,CASSLFSGTIYEQYF,TGTGCCAGCAGCTTGTTTTCAGGGACAATTTACGAGCAGTACTTC
10,TRBV29-1,TRBJ1-1,NA,NA,CSAFRDEAFF,TGCAGCGCCTTCAGGGATGAAGCTTTCTTT
14,TRBV7-2,TRBJ2-7,NA,NA,CASSPSRVTYEQYF,TGTGCCAGCAGCCCCAGTCGGGTGACCTACGAGCAGTACTTC
13,TRBV25-1,TRBJ1-4,NA,NA,CASSEYDHEKLFF,TGTGCCAGCAGTGAATACGATCATGAAAAACTGTTTTTT
13,TRBV29-1,TRBJ2-1,NA,NA,CSVGHNPYNEQFF,TGCAGCGTTGGACACAACCCGTACAATGAGCAGTTCTTC
14,TRBV19,TRBJ1-5,few,NA,CATHGAHKGQPQHF,TGTGCCACCCATGGGGCCCACAAGGGGCAGCCCCAGCATTTT
15,TRBV7-8,TRBJ2-7,NA,TRBD1,CASSLHRGPSYEQYF,TGTGCCAGCAGCTTACACAGGGGGCCCTCCTACGAGCAGTACTTC
18,TRBV7-2,TRBJ2-3,NA,TRBD2,CASSLTSGRALSTDTQYF,TGTGCCAGCAGCTTGACTAGCGGGAGGGCGCTAAGCACAGATACGCAGTATTTT
16,TRBV6-4,TRBJ2-7,medium-sized,TRBD1,CASSEGGGTGPDEQYF,TGTGCCAGCAGTGAGGGGGGCGGGACAGGGCCGGACGAGCAGTACTTC
15,TRBV7-2,TRBJ2-3,NA,NA,CASSPDSLGTDTQYF,TGTGCCAGCAGCCCCGACTCGCTCGGCACAGATACGCAGTATTTT
14,TRBV18,TRBJ2-3,NA,NA,CASSPASHTDTQYF,TGTGCCAGCTCACCAGCATCTCACACAGATACGCAGTATTTT
13,TRBV5-1,TRBJ2-5,few,TRBD1,CASSYDRGETQYF,TGCGCCAGCAGCTACGACAGGGGGGAGACCCAGTACTTC
13,TRBV12-1,TRBJ1-1,NA,NA,CASTGQGDTEAFF,TGTGCCAGCACGGGACAGGGTGACACTGAAGCTTTCTTT
15,TRBV6-6,TRBJ1-3,NA,TRBD1,CASSRRDSSGNTIYF,TGTGCCAGCAGCCGCCGGGACAGCTCTGGAAACACCATATATTTT
14,TRBV7-9,TRBJ1-2,NA,TRBD1,CASSLDQGADGYTF,TGTGCCAGCAGCTTAGATCAGGGGGCGGATGGCTACACCTTC
16,TRBV5-4,TRBJ2-2,NA,NA,CASSGDRVGGTGELFF,TGTGCCAGCAGCGGAGACAGGGTGGGAGGCACCGGGGAGCTGTTTTTT
15,TRBV7-2,TRBJ2-6,NA,TRBD1,CASSSQQGTANVLTF,TGTGCCAGCAGCTCTCAACAGGGGACGGCCAACGTCCTGACTTTC
15,TRBV5-1,TRBJ2-7,few,NA,CASSRVAFSSYEQYF,TGCGCCAGCAGCCGAGTTGCCTTTAGCTCCTACGAGCAGTACTTC